A selection of T cell receptor beta chains follows, all from one sample in a study of Graves' ophthalmopathy and Graves' hyperthyroidism. In TCRdb, the multiplex PCR reads were re-called with MiXCR into one record per CDR3 protein. The repertoire holds 350,000 to 450,000 distinct CDR3 sequences, with about 17% as singletons. Sample: peripheral blood. Receptors originate from a woman under 30 with Graves' ophthalmopathy. The CDR3 runs from the conserved cysteine through the conserved F or W. The D gene is left open where the match is weak. Clone sizes are shown as once, few or many counts, or a class when the clone is expanded.

d_call | j_call | clone_size | v_call | cdr3_aa | cdr3_nt
TRBD2 | TRBJ2-7 | many | TRBV4-2 | CASSPTSGSYERYF | TGTGCCAGCAGCCCGACTAGCGGGTCCTACGAGCGGTACTTC
- | TRBJ2-7 | many | TRBV20-1 | CSVSRELYYEQYF | TGCAGTGTATCCAGAGAGCTTTACTACGAGCAGTACTTC
- | TRBJ2-5 | many | TRBV29-1 | CSVGGRVELQETQYF | TGCAGCGTTGGGGGGCGGGTTGAGCTACAAGAGACCCAGTACTTC
- | TRBJ2-7 | many | TRBV11-2 | CASSLGTRSSYEQYF | TGTGCCAGCAGCTTAGGTACAAGGAGCTCCTACGAGCAGTACTTC
TRBD1 | TRBJ2-5 | many | TRBV28 | CASSQQGAGETQYF | TGTGCCAGCAGTCAGCAGGGGGCTGGCGAGACCCAGTACTTC
- | TRBJ2-7 | many | TRBV20-1 | CSARDRRSTYEQYF | TGCAGTGCTAGAGATAGGAGGAGCACCTACGAGCAGTACTTC
- | TRBJ1-1 | many | TRBV12-3/TRBV12-4 | CASSLGSTVRGTEAFF | TGTGCCAGCAGTTTGGGGTCGACAGTGAGGGGCACTGAAGCTTTCTTT
TRBD2 | TRBJ2-2 | many | TRBV6-2/TRBV6-3 | CASSYSPGRSNTGELFF | TGTGCCAGCAGTTACTCCCCCGGGAGGTCCAACACCGGGGAGCTGTTTTTT
- | TRBJ2-5 | many | TRBV6-1 | CASSDLRATQYF | TGTGCCAGCAGTGATCTGCGGGCGACCCAGTACTTC
- | TRBJ1-1 | many | TRBV29-1 | CSALVGTSKREAFF | TGCAGCGCGTTGGTGGGGACCTCCAAGAGGGAGGCTTTCTTT
- | TRBJ2-5 | many | TRBV12-3/TRBV12-4 | CASSYGVKETQYF | TGTGCCAGCAGTTATGGGGTAAAAGAGACCCAGTACTTC